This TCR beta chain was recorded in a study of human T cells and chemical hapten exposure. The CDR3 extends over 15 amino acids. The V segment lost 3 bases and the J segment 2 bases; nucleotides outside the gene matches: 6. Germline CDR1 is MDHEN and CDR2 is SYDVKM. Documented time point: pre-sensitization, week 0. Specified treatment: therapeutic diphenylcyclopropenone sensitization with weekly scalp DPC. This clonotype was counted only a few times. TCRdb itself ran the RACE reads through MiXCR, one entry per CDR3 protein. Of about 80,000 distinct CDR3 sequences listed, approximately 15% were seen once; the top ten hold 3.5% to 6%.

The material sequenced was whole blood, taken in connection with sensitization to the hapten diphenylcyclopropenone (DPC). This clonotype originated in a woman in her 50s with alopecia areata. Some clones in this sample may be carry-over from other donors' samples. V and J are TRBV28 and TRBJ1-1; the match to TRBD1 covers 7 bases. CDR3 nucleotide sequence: TGTGCCAGCAGTTTTTCAACAGGGGTAAACACTGAAGCTTTCTTT. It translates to CASSFSTGVNTEAFF.